This paragraph reports one T cell receptor (beta chain). Its antigen has not been determined. Each CD8+ T cell subset was flow-sorted in triplicate, and 300,000 to 350,000 cells per subset were placed directly into RLT lysis buffer. To exclude memory contaminants, naive CD8+ T cells were stringently defined as CD45RO-CCR7+CD27+CD95-. Standard density gradient centrifugation was used to isolate peripheral blood mononuclear cells from buffy coats. A FACSAria III was used to flow-sort naive CXCR3-negative and CXCR3-positive CD8+ T cells. An RNeasy Mini Kit was used to extract total RNA from the sorted cells. These data come from a study of CXCR3-negative and CXCR3-positive naive CD8 T cells (dated by TCRdb to about 2019). Study-wide context: In total, about 135 million TRB reads were obtained, or roughly 1.5 +/- 0.3 million reads per library. The TRBV-TRBJ cluster analysis covered naive subsets from several donors and memory cells from 3 donors. Data from around 11 donors, pooled across two independent experiments, went into the diversity and physicochemical repertoire analyses.

Study-wide conclusions, independent of this receptor: Similar TRBV-TRBJ usage was shown by naive CXCR3-negative and CXCR3-positive cells from the same donor, whereas distinct patterns were shown by memory cells. Because surface CD5, which has been linked to self-reactivity in mice, was comparable between naive subsets, TCR interaction strength was also inferred from TRB CDR3 physicochemical properties. Because CXCR3 expression was partially decreased after cryopreservation, freshly isolated PBMCs were used for most assays. Compared with CXCR3-negative naive cells, CXCR3-positive naive cells had TRB CDR3s with higher hydrophobicity (lower Kidera factor 4), lower energy, and higher strength and volume indices. Both naive subsets had comparably high repertoire diversity, while memory CD8+ T cells had much lower repertoire diversity.

The sequencer listed for this sample is NextSeq 550. The Human TCR Profiling Kit (MiLaboratory) was used to prepare UMI-labeled 5' RACE TRB cDNA libraries. cDNA synthesis used the entire amount of extracted RNA, and PCR amplification then used the entire amount of cDNA produced. The libraries were made side by side, with each library going through the same number of PCR cycles. Per the source publication's procedure: About 50,000 +/- 10,000 unique UMI-labeled TRB cDNA molecules per library were extracted with MIGEC and MiXCR, with at least two reads per UMI required. Each library averaged 40,000 +/- 10,000 functional in-frame TRB CDR3 nucleotide clonotypes without stop codons. After each sample was downsampled to 5000 UMI-labeled TRB molecules, VDJtools was used to calculate diversity metrics such as normalized Shannon-Wiener and Chao1. VDJtools computed clonotype-size-weighted physicochemical properties of the central five CDR3 residues: interaction energy, strength, volume and Kidera factor 4. TCRdb reprocessed the reads and lists each CDR3 protein sequence as a single entry, with no DNA. These V and J calls originate from TCRdb's pipeline instead of the authors' own analysis. This sample's table has entries for 50,000 to 75,000 distinct CDR3 sequences. In total, the top ten clones hold more than 3.5% of the sample.

The sequenced sample was naive CXCR3- CD8+ T cells from blood. The cell subset or site label on this specimen signifies: CD45RO-CCR7+CD27+CD95- naive CD8+ T cells lacking CXCR3 (TNR3-). The sequence derives from a human donor in good health. Some clones in this sample may be carry-over from other donors' samples.

This receptor has the CDR3 CASSWAPDDYTDTQYF. The chain is made from TRBV12-3 or TRBV12-4 and TRBJ2-3; the D gene TCRdb calls, TRBD2, cannot be checked with no DNA. From the cysteine up to the phenylalanine, the CDR3 has a length of 16 residues. Only the protein sequence is given.